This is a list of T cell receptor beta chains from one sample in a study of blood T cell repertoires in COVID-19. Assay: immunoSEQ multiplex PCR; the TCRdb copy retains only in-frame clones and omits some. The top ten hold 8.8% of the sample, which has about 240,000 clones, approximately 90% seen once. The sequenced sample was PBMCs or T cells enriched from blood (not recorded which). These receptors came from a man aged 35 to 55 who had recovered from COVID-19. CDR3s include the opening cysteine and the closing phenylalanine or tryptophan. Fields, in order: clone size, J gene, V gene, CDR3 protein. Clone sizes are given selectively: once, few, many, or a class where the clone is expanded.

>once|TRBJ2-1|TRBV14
CASSQLLAYNEQFF
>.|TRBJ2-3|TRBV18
CASSEQGARDTQYF
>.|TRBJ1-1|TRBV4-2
CASSPQGIEGEAFF
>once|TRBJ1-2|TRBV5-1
CASSSGQENVGYTF
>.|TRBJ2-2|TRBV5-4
CASSPRDAGELFF
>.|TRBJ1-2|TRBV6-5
CASSRTGSPRGYTF
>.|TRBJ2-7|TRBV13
CASSSNRGVYEQYF
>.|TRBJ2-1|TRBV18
CASSSLGPGGFDNEQFF
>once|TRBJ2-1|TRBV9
CASSGRGAMSYNEQFF
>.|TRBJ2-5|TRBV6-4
CASSLNRAGVGGETQYF
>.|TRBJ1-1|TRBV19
CASSGPRVTEAFF
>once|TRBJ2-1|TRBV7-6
CASSLGAGLAYNEQFF
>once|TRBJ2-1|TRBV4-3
CASSQGLAGGTGEQFF
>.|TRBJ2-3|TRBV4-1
CASSPYSGGREAPYTDTQYF
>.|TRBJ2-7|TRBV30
CAWRRDSPYEQYF
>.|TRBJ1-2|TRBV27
CASSLRGPNYGYTF
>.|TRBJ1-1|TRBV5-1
CASSSSDRGRDSEAFF
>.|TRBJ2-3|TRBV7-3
CASSFGLTTDTQYF
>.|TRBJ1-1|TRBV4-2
CASSQPDRVRDTEAFF
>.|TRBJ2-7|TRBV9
CASSVGGSYNYEQYF
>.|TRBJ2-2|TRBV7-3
CASSLAGFAETGELFF
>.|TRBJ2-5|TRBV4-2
CASSQEAGLQSGTGDGTQYF
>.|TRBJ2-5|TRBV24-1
CATSDFFGTSGRGETQYF
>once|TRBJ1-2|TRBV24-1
CATSDSGQGGNGYTF
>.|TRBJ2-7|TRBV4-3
CASSQDYSFLAGVDYEQYF
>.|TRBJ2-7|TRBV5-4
CASRPGGTPSYEQYF
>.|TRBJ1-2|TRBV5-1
CASSLAQRWTGLREGYTF
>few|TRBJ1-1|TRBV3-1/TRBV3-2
CASSHPTQGRTEAFF
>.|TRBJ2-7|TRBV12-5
CASGLLRTGGRYEQYF
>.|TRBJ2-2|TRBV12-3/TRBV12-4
CASRKGGTGELFF
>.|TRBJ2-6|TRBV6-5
CASSLEAGANVLTF
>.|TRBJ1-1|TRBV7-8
CASTKAGGHDTEAFF
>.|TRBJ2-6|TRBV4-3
CASSQGQGAIGANVLTF
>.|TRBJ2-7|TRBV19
CASSIRRSYEQYF
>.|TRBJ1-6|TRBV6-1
CASSEARGSPLHF
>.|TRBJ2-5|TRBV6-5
CASRRASGIQETQYF
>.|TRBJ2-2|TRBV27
CASSSGTNTGELFF
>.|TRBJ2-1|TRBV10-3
CAISEDRRSYNEQFF
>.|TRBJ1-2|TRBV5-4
CASSQDRGGYTF
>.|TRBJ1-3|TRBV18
CASSRQGSGNTIYF
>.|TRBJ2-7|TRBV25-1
CASSASGRPPLGEQYF
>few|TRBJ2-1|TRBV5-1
CASSSQGYNEQFF
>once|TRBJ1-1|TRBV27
CASSTYRGRNTEAFF